Each of the 26 T cell receptor beta chains below was sequenced from the same sample in a study of shared clonotypes between healthy human individuals (TCRdb year 2020). The method behind the library was the immunoSEQ multiplex PCR assay. The clones in this table, taken by TCRdb from immuneACCESS, are in-frame only. Not every clone is retained; where verified, under half of the shortfall comes from an unresolved V gene, and the cause of the rest is unknown. The sample profile shows about 1 million clones; 65% to 80% of them were found once. Approximately 1.3% of the sample is in the top ten clones. The sample consisted of memory CD4+ T cells sorted from blood. The cell subset or site label, as the study defines it: CD45RA-negative fraction. The receptors derive from a man between 18 and 35 years old in good health.

The V call is TRBV2, the J call TRBJ1-1; TRBD1 might be the D (5 bases). The CDR3 runs 13 residues. The ends were cut back, 7 bases at V and 1 base at J, with 10 bases in the middle. Germline CDR1 SNHLY, CDR2 FYNNEI. CDR3 in amino acids: CASTRGANTEAFF. The CDR3 nucleotides are TGTGCCAGCACTCGGGGCGCGAACACTGAAGCTTTCTTT.

CDR3 DNA sequence: TGTGCCAGCAGCTCCCGGGGACAGGGGAGATTGGGCCAGTACTTC. As protein: CASSSRGQGRLGQYF. This chain links TRBV7-2 with TRBJ2-5; 10 nucleotides line up with TRBD1. CDR3 size: 15 residues. CDR1 is SGHTA, CDR2 FQGNSA, per germline. Trimming cost V 4 bases and J 10 bases; bases outside gene matches: 12.

V and J are TRBV15 and TRBJ1-3; D gene uncertain. Germline assignment: CDR1 LNHNV and CDR2 YYDKDF (reference sequence). Trimming removed 0 bases at V and 4 bases at J, with 13 bases between. The CDR3 runs to 16 residues. The CDR3 spells CATSRDHGLAGNTIYF. CDR3 coding DNA: TGTGCCACCAGCAGAGACCATGGGCTTGCCGGAAACACCATATATTTT.

The J gene is TRBJ2-4, the V gene TRBV6-5; possibly TRBD1 for D (6 bases). V lost 7 bases and J 8 bases, leaving 21 bases between the germline ends. CDR1 MNHEY and CDR2 SVGAGI come from the germline V gene. CDR3 length: 15 amino acids. In DNA, the CDR3 is TGTGCCAGCATGGGGACAAGTTCGCTCGGTGACATTCAGTACTTC. Protein: CASMGTSSLGDIQYF.

This clone has a count of ten or more. Other DNA sequences in this sample translate to the same CDR3. The chain couples TRBV18 to TRBJ1-1; D gene unclear. The ends were cut back, 0 bases at V and 5 bases at J, with 10 bases in the middle. The CDR3 has 14 amino acids. Germline assignment: CDR1 KGHSH and CDR2 LQKENI. CDR3: CASSPPLGGTEAFF. The CDR3 DNA sequence: TGTGCCAGCTCACCACCGCTGGGAGGAACTGAAGCTTTCTTT.

V gene TRBV9 combines with J gene TRBJ1-2; 9 bases line up with TRBD1. The CDR3 is 14 residues long. The germline gives CDR1 SGDLS, CDR2 YYNGEE. J lost 8 bases, V lost 3 bases, and 8 bases had no gene match. As DNA, the CDR3 is TGTGCCAGCAGCGCGGACAGGGGACCTGGGGGCTACACCTTC. It specifies CASSADRGPGGYTF.

About this clone itself: The same CDR3 is also encoded by other DNA sequences in this sample. The chain is built from TRBV5-1 and TRBJ2-5, with D unresolved. This CDR3 has 14 residues. V was cut by 0 bases and J by 0 bases, with 6 bases left in between. Per the germline V gene, CDR1 is SGHRS and CDR2 is YFSETQ. CDR3 sequence: CASSLGDNQETQYF. The CDR3 nucleotides read TGCGCCAGCAGCTTGGGAGATAACCAAGAGACCCAGTACTTC.

The chain is built from TRBV28 and TRBJ1-5; TRBD1 might be the D (6 bases). CDR1 and CDR2 from the germline V gene are MDHEN and SYDVKM. The V and J ends lost 10 bases and 6 bases respectively, with 22 bases between them. The CDR3 runs 15 residues. In nucleotides, the CDR3 is TGTGCCACCCGAAGGGAACCACAGGGAGGTCAGCCCCAGCATTTT. The encoded protein is CATRREPQGGQPQHF. The variable domain in full, completed from reference TRBV28 and TRBJ1-5, reads DVKVTQSSRYLVKRTGEKVFLECVQDMDHENMFWYRQDPGLGLRLIYFSYDVKMKEKGDIPEGYSVSREKKERFSLILESASTNQTSMYLCATRREPQGGQPQHFGDGTRLSIL.

The rearrangement joins TRBV5-8 to TRBJ1-6; tentative D call: TRBD1 (5 bases). Trimming took off 7 bases at V and 9 bases at J, with 23 bases between the two ends. Germline CDR1 and CDR2: SGHTS and YDEGEE. This CDR3 has 16 residues. The CDR3 bases are TGTGCCAGCGCCGAAGACCCGGGCAGCGGGGCTTCACCCCTCCACTTT. It yields the protein CASAEDPGSGASPLHF.

This chain joins TRBV19 and TRBJ1-6; 7 bases are a match to TRBD1. Looked up from germline, CDR1 is LNHDA and CDR2 is SQIVND (reference sequence). V shed 4 bases, J shed 9 bases, and the junction held 9 bases outside the gene matches. CDR3 length: 15 residues. CDR3 amino acids: CASSTMTGKGSPLHF. The CDR3 DNA sequence: TGTGCCAGTAGTACGATGACAGGGAAGGGTTCACCCCTCCACTTT.

This clone was observed a single time. The V and J genes are TRBV4-3 and TRBJ1-2; D may be TRBD1 (5 bases). The length of the CDR3 is 15 residues. V was shortened by 1 base and J by 4 bases, with 13 bases between the two germline ends. Germline V lookup: CDR1 LGHNA, CDR2 YSLEER. The CDR3 DNA follows: TGCGCCAGCAGCCAAGTCGGGACGGCCAGCTATGGCTACACCTTC. It yields the protein CASSQVGTASYGYTF.

The chain recombines TRBV19 with TRBJ1-4; tentative D call: TRBD1 (6 bases). V lost 8 bases and J 7 bases, leaving 20 bases between the germline ends. Looked up from germline, CDR1 is LNHDA and CDR2 is SQIVND (reference sequence). The length of the CDR3 is 15 residues. The CDR3 sequence: CASHMGPGASEKLFF. The CDR3 nucleotides read TGTGCCAGTCACATGGGGCCAGGGGCTTCTGAAAAACTGTTTTTT.

This clone was counted a few times. V is TRBV6-1 and J is TRBJ1-1; D gene unclear. The length of the CDR3 is 15 residues. Trimming stripped 3 bases from V and 1 base from J, with 12 bases between. CDR1 and CDR2 (germline): MNHNS, SASEGT. The CDR3 bases are TGTGCCAGCAGTGAGACGTGGCAGCCGAACACTGAAGCTTTCTTT. Protein product: CASSETWQPNTEAFF.

This clone was observed a single time. The J gene is TRBJ2-1, the V gene TRBV27, with a tentative D call TRBD2 (6 bases). V was trimmed by 7 bases and J by 4 bases, leaving 11 bases between them. The germline V gene has CDR1 MNHEY and CDR2 SMNVEV (reference sequence). The CDR3 has 13 amino acids. This CDR3 is CASMRLGYNEQFF. CDR3 nucleotides: TGTGCCAGCATGAGACTAGGGTACAATGAGCAGTTCTTC.

V and J are TRBV28 and TRBJ1-1; tentatively, D is TRBD1 (6 bases). V was cut by 6 bases and J by 0 bases, with 14 bases left in between. The CDR3 covers 15 residues. Per the germline V gene, CDR1 is MDHEN and CDR2 is SYDVKM. The CDR3: CASSGGQLMNTEAFF. CDR3 nucleotide sequence: TGTGCCAGCAGCGGAGGACAGCTGATGAACACTGAAGCTTTCTTT.

The genes are TRBV19 and TRBJ1-6; D unclear. Germline CDR1 and CDR2: LNHDA and SQIVND (reference sequence). With 3 bases removed from V and 7 bases from J, the gap between germline ends came to 7 bases. This CDR3 has 13 residues. CDR3 amino acids: CASSILWNSPLHF. The CDR3 region has the DNA TGTGCCAGTAGTATTCTATGGAATTCACCCCTCCACTTT. The variable domain in full, with the rest retrieved from reference TRBV19 and TRBJ1-6, is DGGITQSPKYLFRKEGQNVTLSCEQNLNHDAMYWYRQDPGQGLRLIYYSQIVNDFQKGDIAEGYSVSREKKESFPLTVTSAQKNPTAFYLCASSILWNSPLHFGNGTRLTVT.

This clone was seen just once. This rearrangement joins TRBV9 to TRBJ2-1; TRBD2 matches 11 bases. The J segment lost 6 bases and the V segment lost 3 bases, leaving 8 bases of the junction unmatched. CDR3 length equals 16 residues. Germline V gene lookup returns CDR1 SGDLS and CDR2 YYNGEE. The CDR3: CASSAGTSGGGNEQFF. As DNA, the CDR3 is TGTGCCAGCAGCGCTGGGACTAGCGGAGGAGGCAATGAGCAGTTCTTC.

V is TRBV14 and J is TRBJ2-7; no definite D call. CDR1 SGHDN and CDR2 FVKESK come from the germline V gene. Trimming removed 3 bases from V and 5 bases from J, with 20 bases in between. The CDR3 loop spans 16 amino acids. In nucleotides, the CDR3 is TGTGCCAGCAGCCAGGGTAGGATCTTGTCTCCTAACGAGCAGTACTTC. Translating gives CASSQGRILSPNEQYF.

The V and J genes are TRBV2 and TRBJ2-7; 15 bases agree with TRBD2. With 6 bases clipped from V and 2 bases from J, the junction kept 5 bases outside the gene matches. CDR1 and CDR2 from the germline V gene are SNHLY and FYNNEI. This CDR3 contains 16 residues. For the CDR3, the DNA is TGTGCCAGCAGAGACGGGACTAGCGGGAGGACCTACGAGCAGTACTTC. Amino acids: CASRDGTSGRTYEQYF.

Points on this clone: Since a much larger clone is just one base distant, this may be a read error. The genes are TRBV7-9 and TRBJ2-4, with 8 bases matching TRBD1. This CDR3 comprises 16 residues. The germline CDR1 and CDR2 sequences are SEHNR and FQNEAQ (reference sequence). CDR3 DNA: TGTGCCAGCAGCCCCCAGGGGGCTTTAGCCACAAACATTCAGTACTTC. As protein: CASSPQGALATNIQYF.

V is TRBV5-4 and J is TRBJ2-4, with TRBD2 identical over 14 bases. V was clipped by 0 bases and J by 11 bases; unmatched bases: 7. CDR3 length: 16 amino acids. The germline gives CDR1 SGHNT, CDR2 YYREEE (reference sequence). CDR3 bases: TGTGCCAGCAGCTTGGCCGCGGGGACTAGCGGGAGTGTTCAGTACTTC. Translating it yields CASSLAAGTSGSVQYF.

V gene TRBV27 combines with J gene TRBJ1-5; D may be TRBD1 (5 bases). The V and J ends lost 6 bases and 6 bases respectively, with 12 bases between them. There are 13 residues in the CDR3. Per the germline V gene, CDR1 is MNHEY and CDR2 is SMNVEV (reference sequence). CDR3 loop: CASSPTRVQPQHF. CDR3 sequence (DNA): TGTGCCAGCAGCCCCACCAGGGTTCAGCCCCAGCATTTT.

The chain carries TRBV9 and TRBJ2-3, with 9 bases fitting TRBD2. The CDR3 loop spans 15 amino acids. The germline CDR1 and CDR2 sequences are SGDLS and YYNGEE. J was trimmed by 4 bases and V by 0 bases; bases with no gene match: 3. The CDR3 sequence is CASSVGGRVADTQYF. CDR3 DNA: TGTGCCAGCAGCGTAGGCGGGAGGGTCGCAGATACGCAGTATTTT.

This clone was detected a few times. V gene TRBV27 combines with J gene TRBJ2-7, with a tentative D call TRBD2 (5 bases). Trimming took off 2 bases at V and 7 bases at J, with 12 bases between the two ends. Germline V gene lookup returns CDR1 MNHEY and CDR2 SMNVEV (reference sequence). The CDR3 runs 13 residues. The CDR3 coding sequence is TGTGCCAGCAGTTTACCGGGGATGGGTGAGCAGTACTTC. Its translation is CASSLPGMGEQYF.

This chain uses TRBV5-8 with TRBJ2-7, with TRBD1 as a possible D gene (6 bases). The ends were cut back, 5 bases at V and 3 bases at J, with 21 bases in the middle. This CDR3 spans 16 amino acids. In germline, CDR1 is SGHTS, CDR2 YDEGEE. CDR3 in amino acids: CASSGVIRGTFYEQYF. CDR3 sequence (DNA): TGTGCCAGCAGTGGGGTTATCAGGGGTACTTTCTACGAGCAGTACTTC.

This sequence joins TRBV10-3 and TRBJ2-2, with D tentatively TRBD1 or TRBD2 (5 bases each). Germline lookup yields CDR1 ENHRY and CDR2 SYGVKD. The CDR3 contains 15 residues. V was clipped by 3 bases and J by 7 bases, with 15 bases between them. CDR3 bases: TGTGCCATCAGTGACGGGACCGGGGCGGACGGGGAGCTGTTTTTT. Translated, it gives CAISDGTGADGELFF.